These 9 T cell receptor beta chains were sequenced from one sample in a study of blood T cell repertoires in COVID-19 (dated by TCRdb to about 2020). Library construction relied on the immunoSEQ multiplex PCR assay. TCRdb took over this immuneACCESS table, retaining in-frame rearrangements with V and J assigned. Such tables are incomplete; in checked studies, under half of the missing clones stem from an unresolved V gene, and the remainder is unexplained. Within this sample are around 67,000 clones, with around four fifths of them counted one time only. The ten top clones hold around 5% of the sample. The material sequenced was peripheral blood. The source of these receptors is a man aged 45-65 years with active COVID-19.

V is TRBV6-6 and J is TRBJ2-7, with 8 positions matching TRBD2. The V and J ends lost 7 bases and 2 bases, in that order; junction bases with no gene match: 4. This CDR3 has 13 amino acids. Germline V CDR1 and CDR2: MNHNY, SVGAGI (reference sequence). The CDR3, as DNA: TGTGCCAGCACCCTCGGGAGGGCCTACGAGCAGTACTTC. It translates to CASTLGRAYEQYF.

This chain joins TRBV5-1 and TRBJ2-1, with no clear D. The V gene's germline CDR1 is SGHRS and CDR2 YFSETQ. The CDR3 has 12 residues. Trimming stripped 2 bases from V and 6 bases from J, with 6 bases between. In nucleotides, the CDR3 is TGCGCCAGCAGCTTCCTATTCAATGAGCAGTTCTTC. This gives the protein CASSFLFNEQFF.

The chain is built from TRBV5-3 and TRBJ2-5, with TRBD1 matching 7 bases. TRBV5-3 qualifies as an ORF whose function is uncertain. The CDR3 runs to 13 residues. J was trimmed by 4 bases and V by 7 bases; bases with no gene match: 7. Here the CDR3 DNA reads TGTGCCAGACAGGGACCAGGGGGAGAGACCCAGTACTTC. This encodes CARQGPGGETQYF.

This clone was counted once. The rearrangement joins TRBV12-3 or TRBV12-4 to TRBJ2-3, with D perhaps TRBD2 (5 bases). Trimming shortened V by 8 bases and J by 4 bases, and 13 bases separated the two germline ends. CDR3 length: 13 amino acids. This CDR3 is CASGFTGSDTQYF. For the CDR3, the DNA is TGTGCCAGCGGGTTTACGGGGTCAGATACGCAGTATTTT.

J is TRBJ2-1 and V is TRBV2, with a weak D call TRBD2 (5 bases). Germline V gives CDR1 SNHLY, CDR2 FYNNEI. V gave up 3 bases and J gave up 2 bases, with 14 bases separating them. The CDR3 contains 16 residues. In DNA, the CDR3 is TGTGCCAGCAGTGACGAAACTAGTTTCCCCTACAATGAGCAGTTCTTC. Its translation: CASSDETSFPYNEQFF. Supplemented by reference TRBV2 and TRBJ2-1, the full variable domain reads EPEVTQTPSHQVTQMGQEVILRCVPISNHLYFYWYRQILGQKVEFLVSFYNNEISEKSEIFDDQFSVERPDGSNFTLKIRSTKLEDSAMYFCASSDETSFPYNEQFFGPGTRLTVL.

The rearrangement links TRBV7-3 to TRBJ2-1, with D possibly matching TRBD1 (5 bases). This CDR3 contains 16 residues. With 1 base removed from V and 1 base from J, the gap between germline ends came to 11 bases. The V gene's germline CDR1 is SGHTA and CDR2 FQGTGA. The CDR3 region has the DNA TGTGCCAGCAGCTTAAGGACAAGTGGGTCCTACAATGAGCAGTTCTTC. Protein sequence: CASSLRTSGSYNEQFF. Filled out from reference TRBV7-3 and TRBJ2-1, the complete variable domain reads GAGVSQTPSNKVTEKGKYVELRCDPISGHTALYWYRQSLGQGPEFLIYFQGTGAADDSGLPNDRFFAVRPEGSVSTLKIQRTERGDSAVYLCASSLRTSGSYNEQFFGPGTRLTVL.

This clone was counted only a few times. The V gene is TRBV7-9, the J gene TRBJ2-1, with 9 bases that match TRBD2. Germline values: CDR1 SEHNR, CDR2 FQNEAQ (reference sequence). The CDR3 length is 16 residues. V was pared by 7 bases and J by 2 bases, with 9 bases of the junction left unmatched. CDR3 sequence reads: CASKGGLAGPYNEQFF. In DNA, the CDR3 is TGTGCCAGCAAAGGGGGGCTAGCGGGACCCTACAATGAGCAGTTCTTC.

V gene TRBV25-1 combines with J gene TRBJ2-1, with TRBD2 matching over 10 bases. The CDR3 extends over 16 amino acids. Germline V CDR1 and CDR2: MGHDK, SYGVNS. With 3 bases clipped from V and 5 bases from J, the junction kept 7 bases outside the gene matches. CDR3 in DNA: TGTGCCAGCAGTGATCACGGGACTAGCGTAGACAATGAGCAGTTCTTC. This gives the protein CASSDHGTSVDNEQFF.

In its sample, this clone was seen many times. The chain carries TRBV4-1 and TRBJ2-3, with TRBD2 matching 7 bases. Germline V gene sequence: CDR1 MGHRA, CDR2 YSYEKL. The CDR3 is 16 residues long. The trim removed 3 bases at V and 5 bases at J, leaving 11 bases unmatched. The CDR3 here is CASSHPLAEREDTQYF. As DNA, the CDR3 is TGCGCCAGCAGCCATCCCCTAGCGGAGAGGGAAGATACGCAGTATTTT.